This paragraph covers one T cell receptor beta chain sequence. The V gene lost 4 bases and the J gene lost 4 bases, with 11 bases spanning the gap. The CDR3 totals 13 residues. The germline V gene has CDR1 GTSNPN and CDR2 SVGIG (reference sequence). Treatment indicated: oral pan-JAK inhibitor, 5-10 mg twice daily. This record belongs to a study of CD8+ T cells in alopecia areata. RNA, once extracted, was reverse transcribed into cDNA for use as the sequencing template. Some clones are missing from TCRdb's copy, which holds only in-frame ones; the method was immunoSEQ multiplex PCR. The repertoire holds 200,000 to 250,000 clones, with 50% to 75% as singletons.

The chain combines TRBV30 with TRBJ1-5; D is perhaps TRBD1 (6 bases). The clonotype comes from a human donor with alopecia areata. Sample: CD4+ T cells sorted from blood, taken at week 4, from a patient treated with tofacitinib. The DNA for the CDR3 is TGTGCCTGGACGGGGGGCTTGAATCAGCCCCAGCATTTT. Protein product: CAWTGGLNQPQHF.